A selection of T cell receptor beta chains follows, all from one sample in a study of tumor and adjacent non-tumor tissue in lung cancer. TCRdb reanalysed the multiplex PCR reads using MiXCR and keeps one entry per CDR3 protein. The sample includes under 250,000 distinct CDR3 sequences, about 71% of them seen just once. What was sequenced was lung tumor tissue. Every receptor here comes from a man aged 60 to 69 with non-small cell lung cancer. Both conserved end residues are part of each CDR3. The D gene is left open where the match is weak. Clone sizes are given selectively: once, few, many, or a class where the clone is expanded.

d_gene	v_gene	j_gene	abundance	CDR3aa	CDR3nt
-	TRBV4-3	TRBJ1-1	-	CAGSQDIPGSSGTEAFF	TGCGCCGGCAGCCAAGACATTCCGGGCAGTTCGGGCACCGAAGCTTTCTTT
TRBD2	TRBV5-5	TRBJ2-1	-	CASSSYLAANEQFF	TGTGCCAGCAGCTCGTATCTAGCGGCCAATGAGCAGTTCTTC
-	TRBV30	TRBJ1-1	-	CAWTTIVNTDAFF	TGTGCCTGGACTACTATTGTGAACACTGACGCTTTCTTT
-	TRBV20-1	TRBJ1-6	many	CSARESYPYNSPLHF	TGCAGTGCTAGAGAGTCTTACCCGTATAATTCACCCCTCCACTTT
-	TRBV20-1	TRBJ2-7	-	CSEENGQSYEQYF	TGCAGTGAGGAAAATGGGCAGAGCTACGAGCAGTACTTC
-	TRBV6-5	TRBJ2-2	-	CASSYIGGGATVELFF	TGTGCCAGCAGTTACATTGGCGGTGGGGCCACCGTGGAGCTGTTTTTT
TRBD2	TRBV6-7	TRBJ2-1	-	CASSYRTSGRHEVRNEQFF	TGTGCCAGCAGTTATAGGACTAGCGGGAGGCACGAGGTCAGAAATGAGCAGTTCTTC
-	TRBV11-2	TRBJ2-5	-	CANSPATDQETRYF	TGTGCCAACAGCCCCGCGACGGACCAAGAGACCCGCTACTTC
-	TRBV12-5	TRBJ1-1	few	CASGLRAENTEAFF	TGTGCTAGTGGTTTGAGGGCAGAGAACACTGAAGCTTTCTTT
-	TRBV11-3	TRBJ1-1	-	CVSSLWGTNTEAFF	TGTGTCAGCAGCTTATGGGGGACAAACACTGAAGCTTTCTTT
-	TRBV6-1	TRBJ1-6	-	CANSGLQGLLLHF	TGTGCCAACAGTGGACTTCAAGGTTTACTCCTCCACTTT
-	TRBV5-1	TRBJ2-3	once	CATGLGGEETDTQYF	TGCGCCACTGGACTAGGGGGAGAAGAAACAGATACGCAGTATTTT
TRBD2	TRBV20-1	TRBJ2-3	once	CSANVAGARDTQYF	TGCAGTGCTAACGTAGCGGGGGCGCGGGATACTCAGTATTTT
TRBD2	TRBV20-1	TRBJ2-1	-	CSAPSTSGYNEQFF	TGCAGTGCTCCTTCGACTAGCGGCTACAATGAGCAGTTCTTC
-	TRBV29-1	TRBJ1-1	-	CSVSRQYTEAYF	TGCAGCGTATCCAGACAGTACACTGAAGCTTACTTT
-	TRBV12-3/TRBV12-4	TRBJ1-1	-	CTSSFSNIEAFF	TGTACCAGCAGTTTCTCGAACATTGAAGCTTTCTTT
-	TRBV2	TRBJ1-2	-	CASSETRASSQGSYTF	TGTGCCAGCAGTGAAACCCGGGCCAGCTCCCAAGGGAGCTACACCTTC
-	TRBV29-1	TRBJ2-2	many	CSVGGETNTGELFF	TGCAGCGTTGGGGGGGAAACGAACACCGGGGAGCTGTTTTTT
TRBD2	TRBV20-1	TRBJ2-5	-	CSARGLAGVRLGETQYF	TGCAGCGCTAGGGGTCTAGCGGGAGTCCGGCTAGGAGAGACCCAGTACTTC
-	TRBV20-1	TRBJ2-1	once	CSARPSAGKLNGQFF	TGCAGTGCTAGACCTTCGGCGGGGAAGCTTAATGGACAGTTCTTC
TRBD2	TRBV4-1	TRBJ2-3	-	CASRRTSGTDTQYF	TGCGCCAGCAGAAGGACTAGCGGCACAGATACGCAGTATTTT
-	TRBV11-2	TRBJ2-5	-	CASSLRRGCGETQYF	TGTGCCAGCAGCCTAAGACGGGGGTGTGGGGAGACCCAGTACTTC
-	TRBV12-1	TRBJ2-3	-	CASSSDLMRGLSTDTQYF	TGTGCCAGCAGCTCCGATCTTATGAGGGGGCTCTCCACAGATACGCAGTATTTT
-	TRBV11-2	TRBJ1-4	-	CASNKRGDANEKLFF	TGTGCCAGCAATAAGAGAGGTGACGCTAATGAAAAACTGTTTTTT
-	TRBV20-1	TRBJ1-5	-	CSANSGVDNQPQHF	TGCAGTGCCAACTCCGGGGTTGACAATCAGCCCCAGCATTTT
TRBD2	TRBV28	TRBJ2-3	few	CASSLMSRGSDTQYF	TGTGCCAGCAGTTTAATGTCGCGGGGGAGTGATACGCAGTATTTT
-	TRBV30	TRBJ2-7	-	CAWSVLSEQSMYF	TGTGCCTGGAGTGTACTCTCGGAGCAGAGCATGTACTTC
TRBD1	TRBV20-1	TRBJ1-6	many	CSARTGGASYNSPLHF	TGCAGTGCCAGGACAGGGGGCGCTTCCTATAATTCACCCCTCCACTTT
TRBD2	TRBV20-1	TRBJ2-1	-	CSAPTSGSLNEQFF	TGCAGTGCTCCTACTAGCGGGAGTCTAAATGAGCAGTTCTTC
-	TRBV20-1	TRBJ2-5	-	CSTIPGAGKEIQYF	TGCAGTACTATACCCGGGGCCGGAAAAGAGATCCAGTACTTC
-	TRBV28	TRBJ2-7	-	CASGGIYEQYF	TGTGCCAGCGGGGGGATCTACGAGCAGTACTTC
-	TRBV6-1	TRBJ2-6	many	CASSLLGSGANVLTF	TGTGCCAGCAGTCTGCTCGGATCTGGGGCCAACGTCCTGACTTTC
-	TRBV12-3/TRBV12-4	TRBJ1-5	many	CASSPEGSNQPQHF	TGTGCCAGCAGCCCCGAGGGAAGCAATCAGCCCCAGCATTTT
-	TRBV6-4	TRBJ2-1	-	CVSSDSGYNEQFF	TGTGTCAGCAGTGACTCTGGGTACAATGAGCAGTTCTTC
TRBD2	TRBV4-3	TRBJ2-3	-	CASSHVGESGASTDTQYF	TGCGCCAGCAGCCATGTGGGGGAAAGCGGGGCTAGCACAGATACGCAGTATTTT
-	TRBV6-2/TRBV6-3	TRBJ2-1	-	CASTQDHPSYNEQFF	TGTGCCAGCACTCAGGACCACCCCTCGTACAATGAGCAGTTCTTT
-	TRBV11-2	TRBJ1-1	-	CASSLTERGTEAFF	TGTGCCAGCAGCTTAACAGAGAGAGGGACAGAAGCTTTCTTT
-	TRBV7-9	TRBJ2-2	-	CASVGVRSTGEPFF	TGTGCCAGCGTGGGGGTACGGAGCACCGGGGAGCCGTTTTTT
-	TRBV4-2	TRBJ1-2	-	CAISQDGRGGYGYTF	TGTGCCATCAGCCAAGATGGTCGTGGTGGCTATGGCTACACCTTC
-	TRBV24-1	TRBJ2-7	-	CATSSPPGFYEQYF	TGTGCCACCAGTAGCCCTCCGGGCTTCTACGAGCAGTACTTC
-	TRBV20-1	TRBJ1-5	-	CSAARPSGLRMDTQHF	TGCAGTGCTGCCAGACCCAGCGGGCTTCGCATGGATACGCAGCATTTT
-	TRBV29-1	TRBJ2-2	many	CSSAIRVDGELFF	TGCAGCAGCGCCATAAGGGTGGACGGGGAGCTGTTTTTT
TRBD1	TRBV11-2	TRBJ2-7	-	CASSFRSSGQGDDQCF	TGTGCCAGCAGCTTTAGGTCGTCGGGTCAGGGGGACGATCAGTGCTTC
TRBD2	TRBV11-2	TRBJ2-7	-	CASSLQGWEGDEQYF	TGTGCCAGCAGCTTACAAGGTTGGGAGGGCGACGAGCAGTACTTC